The clone carrying this T cell receptor (beta chain) occurred a few times. The antigen is not known. TCRdb re-derived calls from the reads in MiXCR, one entry per CDR3 protein. The data contain 200,000 or so distinct CDR3 sequences, around 20% of them singletons. The CDR3 runs to 14 residues. CDR1 MDHEN and CDR2 SYDVKM come from the germline V gene. The V and J ends lost 7 bases and 10 bases, in that order; junction bases with no gene match: 10. The data belong to a study of T cell repertoires in cytomegalovirus infection. Study in general: In public TCR beta signatures, there were indications of both CMV infection and matching HLA type. Notes on the study in general: In two of eight donors, the top clonotype was HLA-C-restricted CMV-specific.

The chain carries TRBV28 and TRBJ2-1; 10 nucleotides line up with TRBD2. The source material was PBMCs. The clonotype comes from a human donor in good health (CMV status not recorded). Some clones in this sample may be carry-over from other donors' samples. CDR3 region: CASKSSGRLYEQFF. The DNA of the CDR3 is TGTGCCAGCAAATCTAGCGGGAGACTTTACGAGCAGTTCTTC. The whole variable domain, filled in from reference TRBV28 and TRBJ2-1, reads DVKVTQSSRYLVKRTGEKVFLECVQDMDHENMFWYRQDPGLGLRLIYFSYDVKMKEKGDIPEGYSVSREKKERFSLILESASTNQTSMYLCASKSSGRLYEQFFGPGTRLTVL.